This entry lists 9 T cell receptor beta chains sequenced from one sample in a study of T cell responses to AZD1222 COVID-19 vaccine. TCRdb keeps only in-frame clones here, not all; method: immunoSEQ multiplex PCR. This sample carries 90,000 to 95,000 clones, under 95% of them seen once, and the ten largest clones take over 20%. The sample here was peripheral blood, taken on day 0 of AZD1222 vaccination. The receptors originated from an adult in good health.

As DNA, the CDR3 is TGTGCCAGCAGTTACTCGTCAGGGGCCCGCAATGAGCAGTTCTTC. This codes for CASSYSSGARNEQFF. This sequence joins TRBV6-5 and TRBJ2-1, with a possible D match to TRBD1 (6 bases). The CDR3 is made up of 15 amino acids. The V end lost 0 bases, the J end lost 6 bases, and 12 bases lay between the germline ends. In germline, CDR1 is MNHEY, CDR2 SVGAGI.

The chain uses TRBV5-4 and TRBJ2-2; no definite D call. Germline CDR1 and CDR2: SGHNT and YYREEE (reference sequence). V was clipped by 0 bases and J by 0 bases, with 9 bases between them. The CDR3 totals 16 residues. CDR3: CASSLEQFANTGELFF. DNA of the CDR3: TGTGCCAGCAGCTTGGAGCAGTTCGCGAACACCGGGGAGCTGTTTTTT.

The rearrangement joins TRBV5-1 to TRBJ1-4; possible D gene TRBD1, 6 bases. The germline CDR1 and CDR2 sequences are SGHRS and YFSETQ. V lost 3 bases and J lost 6, with 18 bases in between. This CDR3 is built from 16 residues. The chain's CDR3 is CASSSSSRGSDEKLFF. The CDR3, as DNA: TGCGCCAGCAGCTCTTCCTCCAGGGGTTCGGATGAAAAACTGTTTTTT.

The genes are TRBV19 and TRBJ2-2, with D uncertain. V lost 3 bases, J lost 4 bases, and 15 bases lay in between. Germline loops: CDR1 LNHDA, CDR2 SQIVND (reference sequence). CDR3 size: 16 residues. The CDR3 DNA reads as TGTGCCAGTAGTATTAGGACGCCCGTTACCACCGGGGAGCTGTTTTTT. This encodes CASSIRTPVTTGELFF.

The chain joins TRBV11-2 to TRBJ2-2; 8 bases agree with TRBD1. After removal of 5 bases from V and 6 bases from J, the junction contained 8 bases not matched to a gene. Germline V CDR1 and CDR2: SGHAT, FQNNGV. The CDR3 length is 15 residues. The CDR3 coding sequence is TGTGCCAGCAGCCCGGCGCACAGGGGGGCCGGGGAGCTGTTTTTT. This codes for CASSPAHRGAGELFF.

This chain joins TRBV28 and TRBJ1-6; D might be TRBD1 (5 bases). Germline-derived CDR1 and CDR2 are MDHEN and SYDVKM. The CDR3 runs 12 residues. V was cut by 8 bases and J by 8 bases, with 10 bases left in between. Here the CDR3 reads CASSGGYSPLHF. The DNA for the CDR3 is TGTGCCAGCTCCGGGGGGTATTCACCCCTCCACTTT.

V gene TRBV6-5 combines with J gene TRBJ1-3; D unresolved. The CDR3 is made up of 16 amino acids. CDR1 is MNHEY, CDR2 SVGAGI, per germline. V was trimmed by 4 bases and J by 0 bases, leaving 13 bases between them. For the CDR3, the DNA is TGTGCCAGCAGTTCACGCTCCGAGCCCTCTGGAAACACCATATATTTT. Translated, it gives CASSSRSEPSGNTIYF.

The J gene is TRBJ2-1, the V gene TRBV19; TRBD2 might be the D (5 bases). The CDR3 extends over 14 amino acids. Germline V gene lookup returns CDR1 LNHDA and CDR2 SQIVND (reference sequence). Trimming cost V 2 bases and J 8 bases, with 13 bases left between them. The CDR3 bases are TGTGCCAGTAGTATACGGCTAGCTGATCATGAGCAGTTCTTC. Translating gives CASSIRLADHEQFF.

V is TRBV5-8 and J is TRBJ1-6, with 7 bases lining up with TRBD1. This CDR3 contains 14 residues. With 4 bases clipped from V and 5 bases from J, the junction kept 3 bases outside the gene matches. Germline CDR1 reads SGHTS; CDR2 reads YDEGEE. The CDR3 DNA follows: TGTGCCAGCAGCACGGGACAGAATAATTCACCCCTCCACTTT. It specifies CASSTGQNNSPLHF.